This TCR beta chain was sequenced for a study of Tregs in tolerant kidney transplant recipients. Study-wide background: Related graft donors supplied nonmyeloablative bone marrow transplants, and mixed chimerism was transient.

CD4+CD25+CD127- Tregs, CD4+CD25- non-Tregs, CD4 and CD8 cells were sorted. The repertoire was sequenced with immunoSEQ multiplex PCR; TCRdb's copy has only in-frame clones and lacks some. The sample shows roughly 66,000 clones, 92% of them seen only once. Study-wide findings and caveats: Biological reproducibility was not directly addressed in this study.

The CDR3 is 14 residues long. The V end was cut by 5 bases, the J end by 4 bases, with 11 bases between. Germline-derived CDR1 and CDR2 are SGHVS and FNYEAQ. Comments on this clone: Its matching antigen is unknown.

J is TRBJ2-2 and V is TRBV7-6, with D unresolved. The sample here was CD8+ T cells from blood, taken before the transplant. This TCR was recovered from a human donor who received a combined kidney and bone marrow transplant. Here the CDR3 reads CASSHPHSTGELFF. Written as DNA, the CDR3 is TGTGCCAGCAGCCATCCCCATTCCACCGGGGAGCTGTTTTTT.